This T cell receptor beta chain was profiled in a study of cytomegalovirus exposure and HLA in healthy donors. Study-level results: In a later analysis, across HLA loci, associated TCR counts were highest for DRB1, lowest for HLA-C.

Primers included in the PCR were 60 Vbeta and 13 Jbeta primers. Clones were sequenced by immunoSEQ multiplex PCR, and TCRdb holds only the in-frame ones, with some missing. The sample lists over 100,000 clones, 82% occurring once. This CDR3 has 18 amino acids. V was pared by 5 bases and J by 5 bases, with 16 bases of the junction left unmatched. Germline CDR1 SEHNR, CDR2 FQNEAQ (reference sequence). This clone was counted between two and nine times. Its antigen is undetermined. The sequencing input was PBMCs. This TCR derives from a woman between 45 and 65 years old in good health and CMV-seropositive. This rearrangement joins TRBV7-9 to TRBJ1-2, with 11 bases identical to TRBD1. The CDR3 sequence is CASSNDWGQGVIVYGYTF. The CDR3 nucleotides read TGTGCCAGCAGCAATGACTGGGGACAGGGGGTTATTGTTTATGGCTACACCTTC.